This TCR beta chain was profiled in a study of cytomegalovirus exposure and HLA in healthy donors (dated by TCRdb to 2015 to 2018). With respect to the entire study: In an earlier analysis of under 750 of the donors, 250 to 350 Gb of sequence data and 100 million or so unique TCR beta sequences from about 179 million T cells were reported. Four or five DR-DQ haplotypes were handled as single units for association and clustering because linkage in the cohort was strong. Across roughly 420 genotyped donors of the cohort, an average of about 200,000 unique TCR beta nucleotide sequences per donor were sequenced, and 15% to 20% of those sequences were non-productive. An early release that covered fewer than 750 HLA-typed donors contained approximately 300 gigabases of sequencing data and 75 million to 100 million unique TCR sequences. HLA typing covered class I and class II loci at four-digit resolution. All discovery cohort repertoires had been generated on a single sequencing platform. The study aimed to test whether cataloging public T cell receptors could reveal signatures of past pathogen exposure. In the later analysis, no new phenotypic data were used to find candidate immune exposures; instead, reliance was placed on TCR beta sequences and their occurrence across donors. Along with the roughly 610-subject first cohort, a separate validation cohort of approximately 110 different subjects was used. Among the roughly 390 genotyped donors, around 81% belonged to the genetic ancestry cluster associated with self-reported Caucasian donors. High-throughput TCR immunosequencing, statistical association of individual TCRs with disease status, and machine learning were combined to predict cytomegalovirus infection status. A later genetic analysis took genome-wide SNP genotypes for about 55% of the 666 donors and used that subset as a discovery cohort. The number of donors typed differed by locus, with about 629-640 for A, B, C, DRB1 and DQB1, around 500 for DQA1, under 610 for DPA1, and some 470 for DPB1. Using immunosequencing, the study profiled T cell repertoires from around 680 subjects and related those repertoires to cytomegalovirus serostatus. To decide whether each TCR beta V gene segment behaved as functional or pseudogenic, an earlier analysis of 587 of the donors relied on high-throughput TCR beta sequencing. Alongside the repertoire data, information on donor age, sex, ethnicity and CMV serostatus was compiled. To study patterns of TCR occurrence, a later analysis re-analyzed previously published TCR beta repertoires from 650 to 750 donors and added high-resolution HLA genotyping. The full study reports these points: Strong co-occurrence of HLA alleles, especially DR and DQ, made assigning TCR associations to individual alleles difficult. In both the original and validation cohorts, the classifier was reported to diagnose cytomegalovirus status with high specificity and sensitivity. A later genetic analysis associated a missense DCLRE1C variant with V-gene and J-gene trimming of TCR beta chains, and an independent cohort replicated the association. In a later analysis, HLA-associated TCR beta chains showed more clonal expansion and lower generation probabilities than non-associated chains that were equally common. The only immune exposure information available for the cohort was CMV serostatus. A group of highly shared sequence variants was considered likely to be a technical artifact of the sequencing pipeline. According to a later analysis, most CMV-associated TCR beta chains appeared to be HLA-restricted, and the HLA associations seemed to be driven largely by CMV exposure. In vitro tests confirmed that a few of the cytomegalovirus-associated TCR beta chains recognize cytomegalovirus antigens. Roughly uniform sequencing depth across donors was assumed in presence/absence analyses, although this assumption may not hold. An earlier analysis of approximately 590 of the donors showed that most TCR beta V segments appeared in productive rearrangements either about 87% or about 30% of the time, which broadly matched IMGT annotations. Across donors, most TCR sequences were observed very rarely, whereas some public TCRs were present in many individuals. Because HLA typing was missing for some donors at each locus, association tests included only the typed subset. Several of the top co-occurrence clusters appeared to be linked to parvovirus B19, influenza, CMV and Epstein-Barr virus, according to a later analysis. It was suggested by the authors that the approach could potentially be generalized to other disease states and immunological phenotypes. Linkage disequilibrium might explain the correlated functional status among segregating V segments, but an unknown experimental factor could not be excluded. A further reported finding was that TCR beta sequences accurately predicted the HLA-A and HLA-B alleles for most subjects in the first cohort. A later analysis associated some 17,000 TCR beta sequences with specific HLA alleles at a false discovery rate of 0.05. A later genetic analysis reported fewer N-insertions in productive TCRs among donors in an Asian-associated ancestry cluster than the approximately 700-donor mean. In a later analysis, TCR association rates were found to vary across HLA loci, with the most associated TCRs seen for DRB1 alleles and the fewest for HLA-C alleles. This cohort had only TCR beta chains sequenced, and the lack of alpha or paired-chain data limited which features could be detected. Because counts were too low, some 17 rarely observed V segments, including chromosome 9 orphons, were excluded from the earlier analysis of a few hundred of the donors. The 87-base-pair reads could not distinguish some IMGT-functional V segments, including TRBV6-2 and TRBV6-3, so those segments were excluded. The study gave a list of under 200 TCR beta chains associated with cytomegalovirus.

The library was built by means of the immunoSEQ multiplex PCR assay. A mixture of 60 forward primers for TCR Vbeta segments and 13 reverse primers for TCR Jbeta segments was used in the multiplex PCR. A multiplex PCR assay on genomic DNA amplified the CDR3 region of rearranged TCR beta genes. Amplified TCR beta libraries were sequenced as 87-base-pair reads on the Illumina HiSeq System. As for the authors' bioinformatics: In a later analysis, 77 million or so unique TCR beta chains were counted across the roughly 610 repertoires, and approximately 11 million of these chains were shared by at least two donors. To remove PCR and sequencing errors, raw reads were error-corrected and collapsed into unique sequences using a nearest-neighbor algorithm that merged closely related sequences. CDR3 sequences were aligned to IMGT reference sequences to assign V, D and J gene segments. For a sequence to be retained, at least a six-nucleotide match to both a V gene segment and a J gene segment was required. A rearrangement was called productive if the CDR3 had no stop codons and remained in frame with V and J, and every other rearrangement was called non-productive. Following IMGT convention, CDR3 was defined as the stretch from the second conserved V-encoded cysteine to the conserved J-encoded phenylalanine. Sequences without an unambiguous match to a single V gene segment were excluded from the earlier analysis of a few hundred of the donors. An earlier analysis of a few hundred of the donors called V segments functional above 56.7% productive rearrangements and segregating when the between-donor standard deviation exceeded 5%. A statistical classification framework was developed to diagnose cytomegalovirus status using the catalog of TCR beta chain sequences. In a later analysis, TCR nucleotide sequences were compared against IMGT/GENE-DB human TR gene sequences so that V and J genes could be assigned. In a later analysis, CDR3 sequences and most-parsimonious VDJ recombination scenarios were assigned using the TCRdist pipeline. A later analysis defined each TCR beta chain by its CDR3 amino acid sequence plus V-gene family, and excluded reads lacking a unique V-gene family. In a later analysis, 450 to 600 highly shared, low-generation-probability nucleotide sequences were removed to address suspected cross-contamination and a sequencing artifact. In a later analysis, a clonal expansion index was calculated for each public chain from normalized within-repertoire ranks of inferred template counts. In a later analysis, generation probabilities were computed with a VDJ recombination model fitted to out-of-frame rearrangements, and the resulting probabilities were checked against IGoR. A later analysis scored TCR-TCR, TCR-HLA and TCR-CMV co-occurrence with hypergeometric tests, applying a repertoire-size bias correction to TCR pairs. In a later analysis, false discovery rates were estimated by permuting HLA or CMV assignments 20 times. In a later analysis, co-occurring TCRs were grouped with DBSCAN, and TCRdist sequence similarity was added when clustering was performed within HLA-allele-positive subsets. Co-occurrence clustering excluded repertoires with fewer than 30,000 or more than 120,000 public chains, plus five with anomalous nucleotide sharing. TCRdb carries this immuneACCESS record with in-frame sequences only. Its versions omit some clonotypes, under half of them owing to an unresolved V gene in the studies checked, with the rest unexplained. V and J calls plus clone size are reproduced from that table; the DNA served to infer D and trimming. For this sample the table gives more than 80,000 clones, of which about 64% were detected only once. Of the sample, less than 3.5% falls within the top ten clones.

To note about this clone: Its target antigen remains unknown. Base qualities are not provided; no much larger clone lies one nucleotide away.

The cohort comprised some 680 healthy bone marrow donors. At the time of sampling, every cohort member was nominally healthy, though immune exposures that went unrecorded were likely present. The donor was CMV seronegative and belonged to the group of 352 seronegative cohort members. A peripheral blood sample was provided by each donor, and peripheral blood mononuclear cells were used for TCR beta sequencing. The Qiagen DNeasy Blood Extraction Kit was used to extract genomic DNA from the blood cell samples. The cysteine opens and the phenylalanine closes a CDR3 of 14 amino acids. Only the CDR3 part of the read is kept: 42 bases, read in frame from the first base. The germline V gene (reference sequence) specifies LNHDA as CDR1 and SQIVND as CDR2. Deletion took 6 bases off V and 1 base off J, with a span of 12 bases between the germline ends.

Material: PBMCs. In this chain, TRBV19 is recombined with TRBJ1-1; too little of a D gene remains to name it. The receptor's source is a female donor in good health and CMV-seronegative. The CDR3 in this case is CASSFSSANTEAFF. The DNA reads as follows: TGTGCCAGTAGCTTTAGTAGCGCGAACACTGAAGCTTTCTTT.